One sample yielded the 32 T cell receptor beta chains listed below, sequenced in a study of T cells after yellow fever vaccination. TCRdb passed the 5' RACE reads through MiXCR, listing each CDR3 protein once. The sample has 80,000 to 100,000 distinct CDR3 sequences, almost 9% seen once. Sequencing used CD8+ T cells not binding an NS4B(214-222) dextramer, sorted from PBMCs, obtained approximately 16 days after the first yellow fever vaccination. These receptor sequences come from a man aged 18 to 30 who received the YFV17D yellow fever vaccine.

The CDR3 region has the DNA TGTGCCAGCAGCCCTGCTAGCGGGGGCATCCAAGAGACCCAGTACTTC. Residues: CASSPASGGIQETQYF. The rearrangement links TRBV6-1 to TRBJ2-5; TRBD2 matches at 10 bases. The V gene end was trimmed by 6 bases and the J gene end by 1 base; junction bases not matched to a gene: 8. The germline CDR1 and CDR2 sequences are MNHNS and SASEGT. The CDR3 is 16 residues long.

This clonotype was counted ten times or more. The chain is built from TRBV10-3 and TRBJ2-7; D is perhaps TRBD2 (7 bases). CDR3 length equals 13 residues. Per germline, CDR1 ENHRY and CDR2 SYGVKD. V was pared by 0 bases and J by 6 bases, with 9 bases between. The CDR3 loop is CAISESRGGEQYF. The CDR3 DNA sequence: TGTGCCATCAGTGAGTCGAGGGGGGGCGAGCAGTACTTC.

The chain carries TRBV4-1 and TRBJ2-7; 7 bases line up with TRBD1. With 3 bases clipped from V and 1 base from J, the junction kept 6 bases outside the gene matches. Germline values: CDR1 MGHRA, CDR2 YSYEKL. This CDR3 is built from 15 residues. The CDR3 DNA reads TGCGCCAGCAGCCATGGGGACAGCGATTCCTACGAGCAGTACGTC. This gives the protein CASSHGDSDSYEQYV.

This clonotype was counted a few times. The V and J genes are TRBV13 and TRBJ2-3; D may be TRBD1 (6 bases). Germline CDR1 PRHDT, CDR2 FYEKMQ (reference sequence). CDR3 length: 15 amino acids. The V end lost 5 bases, the J end lost 0 bases, and 12 bases lay between the germline ends. As DNA, the CDR3 is TGTGCCAGCAGCATGGGACACGGAAGCACAGATACGCAGTATTTT. Protein sequence: CASSMGHGSTDTQYF.

The genes are TRBV4-2 and TRBJ1-4; TRBD1 aligns across 8 bases. Germline V gives CDR1 LGHNA, CDR2 YNFKEQ. V shed 2 bases and J 7 bases; nucleotides not matched to a gene: 3. This CDR3 comprises 14 residues. Written as DNA, the CDR3 is TGTGCCAGCAGCCAAAGAGGGACAGGTGAAAAACTGTTTTTT. It specifies CASSQRGTGEKLFF.

The rearrangement uses TRBV7-9 and TRBJ2-2; no definite D call. The CDR3 runs 17 residues. The V end lost 3 bases, the J end lost 3 bases, and 17 bases lay between the germline ends. Germline V gene sequence: CDR1 SEHNR, CDR2 FQNEAQ (reference sequence). Written as DNA, the CDR3 is TGTGCCAGCAGCTTTTTCCGGGCGACCGCGGACACCGGGGAGCTGTTTTTT. It codes for CASSFFRATADTGELFF.

The sample holds a few counts of this clonotype. The chain couples TRBV6-4 to TRBJ2-1; TRBD2 aligns across 12 bases. Germline loops: CDR1 MRHNA, CDR2 SNTAGT. V shed 2 bases and J 8 bases; nucleotides not matched to a gene: 4. CDR3 length: 15 amino acids. The CDR3 reads CASSDGLAGGDEQFF. In DNA, the CDR3 is TGTGCCAGCAGTGACGGTCTAGCGGGGGGGGATGAGCAGTTCTTC.

A few counts support this clonotype. V is TRBV2 and J is TRBJ1-6; possibly TRBD1 for D (5 bases). CDR1 and CDR2 (germline): SNHLY, FYNNEI. CDR3 length: 16 residues. Deletions cut 3 bases from V and 6 bases from J, with 15 bases between. The DNA of the CDR3 is TGTGCCAGCAGTGAGGGGCCGGGCTCGGCTAATTCACCCCTCCACTTT. Translating it yields CASSEGPGSANSPLHF.

This clonotype was seen only a few times. V and J are TRBV12-3 or TRBV12-4 and TRBJ2-1; a weak D match, TRBD2 (5 bases). This CDR3 is built from 16 residues. The V gene lost 3 bases and the J gene lost 8 bases, with 20 bases spanning the gap. CDR3 sequence reads: CASSFEWLAKGDEQFF. CDR3 DNA: TGTGCCAGCAGTTTTGAATGGCTAGCCAAAGGCGATGAGCAGTTCTTC.

The chain couples TRBV5-6 to TRBJ2-7, with a weak D call TRBD2 (5 bases). V lost 4 bases and J 4 bases, leaving 18 bases between the germline ends. Per the germline V gene, CDR1 is SGHDT and CDR2 is YYEEEE. This CDR3 is 15 amino acids long. The CDR3 DNA is TGTGCCAGCAGCCCCGGATTGGGGAGCGGTTACGAGCAGTACTTC. Encoded protein: CASSPGLGSGYEQYF.

The chain employs TRBV12-3 or TRBV12-4 and TRBJ1-1; D is unclear. The length of the CDR3 is 12 residues. V was pared by 6 bases and J by 8 bases, with 13 bases between. The CDR3 nucleotides are TGTGCCAGCAGCGATATCCTTTGGGAAGCTTTCTTT. Its protein product is CASSDILWEAFF.

This clonotype was seen at least ten times. The CDR3 loop reads CASSETSGGAHEQFF. In DNA, the CDR3 is TGTGCCAGCAGTGAAACTAGCGGGGGGGCACATGAGCAGTTCTTC. The rearrangement uses TRBV6-4 and TRBJ2-1, with 13 bases fitting TRBD2. Unmatched junction bases numbered 4, after V lost 3 bases and J lost 8 bases. The CDR3 runs to 15 residues. CDR1 is MRHNA and CDR2 is SNTAGT in the germline V gene.

The V and J genes are TRBV4-2 and TRBJ2-7; a weak D match, TRBD1 (5 bases). This CDR3 region has 13 residues. Trimming took 0 bases from V and 7 from J, leaving 10 bases between them. CDR1 is LGHNA, CDR2 YNFKEQ, per germline. Written as DNA, the CDR3 is TGTGCCAGCAGCCAAGATAGGGGCTGGGAGCAGTACTTC. Amino acids: CASSQDRGWEQYF.

This clonotype was detected a few times. The CDR3 DNA is TGCAGCGTTGAGAATGACAGTGGCCGCTCTGGAAACACCATATATTTT. Translating it yields CSVENDSGRSGNTIYF. The V call is TRBV29-1, the J call TRBJ1-3; a possible D gene is TRBD1 (5 bases). The CDR3 runs to 16 residues. Germline loops: CDR1 SQVTM, CDR2 ANQGSEA. V was pared by 3 bases and J by 0 bases, with 15 bases between.

There are a few counts of this clonotype. The chain employs TRBV12-3 or TRBV12-4 and TRBJ1-2; 10 bases are a match to TRBD1. The CDR3 contains 14 residues. J gave up 7 bases and V 1 base, and 3 bases lay outside the gene matches. DNA of the CDR3: TGTGCCAGCAGTTTAGGACAGGGGGCGAGTGGCTACACCTTC. As protein: CASSLGQGASGYTF.

This clonotype was detected ten times or more. The chain combines TRBV4-1 with TRBJ2-7, with D perhaps being TRBD1 or TRBD2 (5 bases each). V lost 0 bases and J 2 bases, leaving 8 bases between the germline ends. The CDR3 is 14 amino acids. CDR1 is MGHRA, CDR2 YSYEKL, per germline. CDR3 loop: CASSQDREPYEQYF. In DNA form, the CDR3 reads TGCGCCAGCAGCCAAGACAGGGAGCCCTACGAGCAGTACTTC.

The chain uses TRBV15 and TRBJ2-3, with 7 nucleotides matching TRBD2. Germline CDR1 reads LNHNV; CDR2 reads YYDKDF (reference sequence). CDR3 length equals 15 residues. Trimming removed 1 base from V and 5 bases from J; junction bases left unmatched: 6. The CDR3 bases are TGTGCCACCAGCAGAGGGCCTGGGGAGGGAGATACGCAGTATTTT. Its protein is CATSRGPGEGDTQYF.

This clonotype was seen more than once but under ten times. This chain uses TRBV27 with TRBJ2-7, with D unresolved. This CDR3 contains 13 residues. V was shortened by 3 bases and J by 0 bases, with 6 bases between the two germline ends. Germline V gene lookup returns CDR1 MNHEY and CDR2 SMNVEV (reference sequence). CDR3 protein: CASSFSSSYEQYV. The CDR3 DNA is TGTGCCAGCAGTTTCTCGAGCTCCTACGAGCAGTACGTC.

The chain is built from TRBV21-1 and TRBJ2-1; the D call of TRBD2 is as the table states it, not checked on the DNA. TRBV21-1 is reported as a pseudogene. The CDR3 sequence is 14 residues long. The CDR3 DNA reads as TGTGCCAGCAGCAAAGTAGCGGGGGGCTATGAGCAGTTCTTC. This encodes CASSKVAGGYEQFF.

This clonotype was recorded a few times. The rearrangement uses TRBV7-6 and TRBJ2-5; 12 positions agree with TRBD2. In germline, CDR1 is SGHVS, CDR2 FNYEAQ. Losses at the gene ends were 1 base for V and 4 bases for J; bases not matched to a gene: 1. The CDR3 is made up of 15 amino acids. The CDR3 nucleotides are TGTGCCAGCAGCTTAGTGACTAGCGGGGGAGAGACCCAGTACTTC. Protein sequence: CASSLVTSGGETQYF.

This chain links TRBV11-2 with TRBJ1-1; a weak D match, TRBD1 (6 bases). Germline-derived CDR1 and CDR2 are SGHAT and FQNNGV. This CDR3 has 13 amino acids. V was shortened by 1 base and J by 6 bases, with 9 bases between the two germline ends. The CDR3 loop is CASSLGGGSEAFF. The CDR3 DNA sequence: TGTGCCAGCAGCTTAGGAGGGGGATCTGAAGCTTTCTTT.

Comments on this clonotype: A single base separates this from a much larger clone, so it may be a read error. The chain recombines TRBV27 with TRBJ2-1; possibly TRBD1 or TRBD2 for D (5 bases each). Germline CDR1 and CDR2: MNHEY and SMNVEV (reference sequence). The CDR3 length is 14 residues. The DNA of the CDR3 is TGTGCCAGCAGTTTCTGGGGGAGCTACAATAAGCAGTTCTTC. It translates to CASSFWGSYNKQFF.

This clonotype was observed a handful of times. V is TRBV20-1 and J is TRBJ1-2; TRBD1 aligns across 12 bases. V was clipped by 0 bases and J by 4 bases; unmatched bases: 3. CDR3 length: 15 residues. CDR1 DFQATT and CDR2 SNEGSKA come from the germline V gene (reference sequence). Here the CDR3 reads CSARDRDRGPYGYTF. CDR3 sequence (DNA): TGCAGTGCTAGAGACCGGGACAGGGGGCCCTATGGCTACACCTTC.

The V gene is TRBV5-6, the J gene TRBJ2-5, with 9 bases fitting TRBD1. V lost 4 bases, J lost 5 bases, and 6 bases stayed unmatched. The CDR3 runs 14 residues. Germline V gene lookup returns CDR1 SGHDT and CDR2 YYEEEE. CDR3 bases: TGTGCCAGCAGCGGACAGGGGAGGTGTGAGACCCAGTACTTC. It yields the protein CASSGQGRCETQYF.

The rearrangement uses TRBV4-3 and TRBJ2-3; 8 bases map to TRBD2. The trim removed 1 base at V and 5 bases at J, leaving 5 bases unmatched. From germline, CDR1 is LGHNA and CDR2 YSLEER. The CDR3 runs to 15 residues. Here the CDR3 DNA reads TGCGCCAGCAGCCAAGGACTAGCGAGTAGAGATACGCAGTATTTT. Protein product: CASSQGLASRDTQYF.

The CDR3 spells CASSLVAGFQPQHF. CDR3 nucleotide sequence: TGTGCCAGCAGCTTAGTGGCGGGCTTTCAGCCCCAGCATTTT. The chain employs TRBV7-8 and TRBJ1-5, with no clear D. Trimming left V 1 base short and J 6 bases short, with 10 bases between. This CDR3 has 14 amino acids. In germline, CDR1 is SGHVS, CDR2 FQNEAQ.

This clonotype is deemed medium-sized (0.01 to 0.1%). The J gene is TRBJ2-7, the V gene TRBV14; no definite D call. Germline V gene lookup returns CDR1 SGHDN and CDR2 FVKESK. V was cut by 3 bases and J by 0 bases, with 3 bases left in between. The CDR3 contains 12 residues. This chain's CDR3 is CASSHSSYEQYV. The CDR3 nucleotides read TGTGCCAGCAGCCATAGCTCCTACGAGCAGTACGTC.

The chain recombines TRBV6-5 with TRBJ2-6; the D is unclear. The CDR3 is 14 amino acids. Germline values: CDR1 MNHEY, CDR2 SVGAGI. V was cut by 2 bases and J by 2 bases, with 4 bases left in between. CDR3 coding DNA: TGTGCCAGCAGTTACAGGGCTGGGGCCAACGTCCTGACTTTC. Translating it yields CASSYRAGANVLTF.

The sample holds a few counts of this clonotype. The rearrangement joins TRBV9 to TRBJ2-5, with TRBD2 as a possible D gene (6 bases). CDR3 length equals 14 residues. Trimming left V 4 bases short and J 5 bases short, with 15 bases between. Germline V gives CDR1 SGDLS, CDR2 YYNGEE. CDR3: CASSPGTFWETQYF. As DNA, the CDR3 is TGTGCCAGCAGCCCCGGGACTTTCTGGGAGACCCAGTACTTC.

This clonotype has a count of ten or more. The CDR3 here is CANHRVRTDTQYF. CDR3 DNA: TGTGCCAACCACAGGGTCCGCACAGATACGCAGTATTTT. The chain recombines TRBV11-2 with TRBJ2-3; D possibly corresponds to TRBD1 (6 bases). This CDR3 has 13 residues. V gave up 10 bases and J gave up 1 base, with 12 bases separating them. The germline gives CDR1 SGHAT, CDR2 FQNNGV. The full variable domain, rest sourced from reference TRBV11-2 and TRBJ2-3, is EAGVAQSPRYKIIEKRQSVAFWCNPISGHATLYWYQQILGQGPKLLIQFQNNGVVDDSQLPKDRFSAERLKGVDSTLKIQPAKLEDSAVYLCANHRVRTDTQYFGPGTRLTVL.

V and J are TRBV11-2 and TRBJ2-3; D unresolved. Looked up from germline, CDR1 is SGHAT and CDR2 is FQNNGV. This CDR3 is 13 amino acids long. Trimming stripped 1 base from V and 13 bases from J, with 15 bases between. The CDR3 DNA sequence: TGTGCCAGCAGCTTAGTGGTCGGGCCAGTCGAGTATTTT. Residues: CASSLVVGPVEYF.

This clonotype was seen only a few times. The chain has TRBV27 and TRBJ2-1, with a tentative D call TRBD1 (6 bases). CDR3 size: 14 residues. With 3 bases removed from V and 7 bases from J, the gap between germline ends came to 13 bases. The germline gives CDR1 MNHEY, CDR2 SMNVEV (reference sequence). CDR3 sequence reads: CASSFYLGGNEQFF. In nucleotides, the CDR3 is TGTGCCAGCAGTTTTTATTTAGGGGGAAATGAGCAGTTCTTC.